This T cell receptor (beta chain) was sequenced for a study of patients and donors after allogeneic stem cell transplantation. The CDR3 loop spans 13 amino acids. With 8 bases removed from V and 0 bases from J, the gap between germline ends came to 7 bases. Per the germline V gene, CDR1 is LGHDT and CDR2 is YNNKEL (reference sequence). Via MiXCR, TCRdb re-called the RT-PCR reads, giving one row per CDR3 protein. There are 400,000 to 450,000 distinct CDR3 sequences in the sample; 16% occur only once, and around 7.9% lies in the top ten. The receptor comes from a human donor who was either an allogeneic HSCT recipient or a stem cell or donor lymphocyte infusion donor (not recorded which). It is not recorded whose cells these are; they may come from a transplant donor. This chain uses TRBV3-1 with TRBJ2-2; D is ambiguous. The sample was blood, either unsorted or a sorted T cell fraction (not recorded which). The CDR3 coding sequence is TGTGCCAGCGGCGGTACGAACACCGGGGAGCTGTTTTTT. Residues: CASGGTNTGELFF.